The 23 T cell receptor beta chains below were found in one sample sequenced in a study of T cell changes during pregnancy in multiple sclerosis. The assay was immunoSEQ multiplex PCR, and TCRdb's table has in-frame clones only and misses some. Found here are roughly 89,000 clones, 85% to 95% of them singletons; the top ten hold roughly 4.5%. The sequenced sample was peripheral blood, obtained in the first trimester of pregnancy. These receptors originate from a female donor with multiple sclerosis, enrolled in a pregnancy study.

The chain links TRBV9 to TRBJ2-1, with TRBD1 matching 10 bases. V was pared by 3 bases and J by 6 bases, with 6 bases of the junction left unmatched. Germline lookup yields CDR1 SGDLS and CDR2 YYNGEE. The CDR3 runs 15 residues. The CDR3 bases are TGTGCCAGCAGCGCAGACAGGGGGCTGGGCAATGAGCAGTTCTTC. It yields the protein CASSADRGLGNEQFF.

The V and J genes are TRBV6-5 and TRBJ2-1; 8 positions match TRBD2. The junction had 4 bases not matched to a gene; V was cut back by 2 bases and J by 7 bases. CDR1 is MNHEY and CDR2 is SVGAGI in the germline V gene. The CDR3 spans 14 residues. Written as DNA, the CDR3 is TGTGCCAGCAGTTACCACGGGGGGGTTAATGAGCAGTTCTTC. As protein: CASSYHGGVNEQFF.

The V and J genes are TRBV29-1 and TRBJ2-7, with D tentatively TRBD1 (6 bases). The ends were cut back, 8 bases at V and 2 bases at J, with 16 bases in the middle. Germline loops: CDR1 SQVTM, CDR2 ANQGSEA. This CDR3 is built from 13 residues. CDR3 loop: CSILTGEAYEQYF. CDR3 nucleotide sequence: TGCAGCATACTGACAGGCGAGGCCTACGAGCAGTACTTC.

The chain couples TRBV30 to TRBJ1-2; tentatively, D is TRBD1 (6 bases). The ends were cut back, 1 base at V and 0 bases at J, with 6 bases in the middle. Germline V lookup: CDR1 GTSNPN, CDR2 SVGIG (reference sequence). The CDR3 length is 13 residues. This CDR3 reads CAWSGTANYGYTF. The DNA for the CDR3 is TGTGCCTGGAGTGGGACAGCTAACTATGGCTACACCTTC.

The chain is built from TRBV4-1 and TRBJ2-7; D is unresolved. V shed 4 bases and J shed 3 bases, with 10 bases lying between them. The germline V gene has CDR1 MGHRA and CDR2 YSYEKL. The CDR3 extends over 13 amino acids. The CDR3 spells CASSLQVGYEQYF. Written as DNA, the CDR3 is TGCGCCAGCAGCCTTCAGGTAGGCTACGAGCAGTACTTC.

This chain uses TRBV9 with TRBJ1-4; D is possibly TRBD1 (5 bases). CDR1 is SGDLS, CDR2 YYNGEE, per germline. The CDR3 is made up of 15 amino acids. Trimming shortened V by 3 bases and J by 5 bases, and 14 bases separated the two germline ends. CDR3 amino acids: CASSGRGTGNEKLFF. CDR3 in DNA: TGTGCCAGCAGCGGCCGGGGGACGGGGAATGAAAAACTGTTTTTT.

The chain joins TRBV11-2 to TRBJ2-3, with unresolved D. The V end was cut by 7 bases, the J end by 1 base, with 9 bases between. Germline loops: CDR1 SGHAT, CDR2 FQNNGV. The CDR3 contains 13 residues. The DNA for the CDR3 is TGTGCCAGCAAAACCCCGGGCACAGATACGCAGTATTTT. The encoded protein is CASKTPGTDTQYF.

The DNA for the CDR3 is TGCGCCAGCAGCACTCGGGACTCTACAGATACGCAGTATTTT. Protein sequence: CASSTRDSTDTQYF. V gene TRBV5-1 combines with J gene TRBJ2-3; D is possibly TRBD2 (6 bases). The CDR3 totals 14 residues. Deletions cut 4 bases from V and 3 bases from J, with 12 bases between. Germline V gene data show CDR1 as SGHRS and CDR2 as YFSETQ. Full variable domain (remainder filled in from reference TRBV5-1 and TRBJ2-3): KAGVTQTPRYLIKTRGQQVTLSCSPISGHRSVSWYQQTPGQGLQFLFEYFSETQRNKGNFPGRFSGRQFSNSRSEMNVSTLELGDSALYLCASSTRDSTDTQYFGPGTRLTVL.

This sequence joins TRBV7-8 and TRBJ2-7; 9 bases fit TRBD1. CDR1 SGHVS and CDR2 FQNEAQ come from the germline V gene. This CDR3 contains 17 residues. V trimming: 5 bases; J trimming: 3 bases; junction bases outside the gene matches: 14. The CDR3: CASSPIPGQGLDYEQYF. The CDR3 nucleotides read TGTGCCAGCAGCCCCATACCGGGACAGGGTTTAGACTACGAGCAGTACTTC.

J is TRBJ2-1 and V is TRBV4-1, with TRBD1 as a possible D gene (5 bases). Germline V gene data show CDR1 as MGHRA and CDR2 as YSYEKL. Between the trimmed V and J ends, which lost 0 bases and 6 bases, there was a span of 15 bases. The CDR3 has 16 amino acids. The CDR3: CASSQDSLGVANEQFF. The CDR3 DNA sequence: TGCGCCAGCAGCCAAGATTCCCTAGGGGTTGCCAATGAGCAGTTCTTC.

This clone was picked up one time. The rearrangement joins TRBV4-2 to TRBJ2-1; 13 nucleotides agree with TRBD2. Germline V gene lookup returns CDR1 LGHNA and CDR2 YNFKEQ. The CDR3 loop spans 18 amino acids. The junction had 8 bases not matched to a gene; V was cut back by 1 base and J by 5 bases. Here the CDR3 DNA reads TGTGCCAGCAGCCAAGTCCCTTTGGGACTAGCGGGGAACAATGAGCAGTTCTTC. Residues: CASSQVPLGLAGNNEQFF.

The chain carries TRBV27 and TRBJ1-2, with 7 positions matching TRBD1. CDR3 length: 13 residues. The germline gives CDR1 MNHEY, CDR2 SMNVEV (reference sequence). Trimming cost V 4 bases and J 7 bases; bases outside gene matches: 6. For the CDR3, the DNA is TGTGCCAGCAGTTGGGCAGGGGGAGGTGGCTACACCTTC. It is translated as CASSWAGGGGYTF.

This clone was picked up a small number of times. The chain employs TRBV5-1 and TRBJ1-1; perhaps TRBD1 as D (6 bases). Trimming pared 1 base from V and 6 bases from J, leaving 10 bases between. The germline V gene encodes CDR1 SGHRS and CDR2 YFSETQ. The CDR3 covers 13 residues. The CDR3: CASSLQGYAEAFF. The CDR3 nucleotides are TGCGCCAGCAGCTTGCAGGGGTACGCTGAAGCTTTCTTT. The full variable domain, with the rest looked up from reference TRBV5-1 and TRBJ1-1, is KAGVTQTPRYLIKTRGQQVTLSCSPISGHRSVSWYQQTPGQGLQFLFEYFSETQRNKGNFPGRFSGRQFSNSRSEMNVSTLELGDSALYLCASSLQGYAEAFFGQGTRLTVV.

This sequence joins TRBV11-2 and TRBJ2-7, with 7 bases that match TRBD2. Germline-derived CDR1 and CDR2 are SGHAT and FQNNGV. Trimming at V came to 3 bases and at J to 2 bases, leaving 7 bases not matched to a gene. This CDR3 has 15 residues. CDR3 sequence (DNA): TGTGCCAGCAGCTTGGAATTGCGGGGGACCTACGAGCAGTACTTC. Translation: CASSLELRGTYEQYF.

The chain is built from TRBV6-1 and TRBJ2-4, with TRBD2 as a possible D gene (6 bases). Trimming cost V 6 bases and J 8 bases, with 14 bases left between them. Per germline, CDR1 MNHNS and CDR2 SASEGT. The CDR3 loop spans 13 amino acids. CDR3 protein: CASRREAADIQYF. CDR3 bases: TGTGCCAGCAGGAGGGAGGCGGCGGACATTCAGTACTTC.

The V gene is TRBV2, the J gene TRBJ1-1; D gene uncertain. Germline CDR1 and CDR2: SNHLY and FYNNEI. CDR3 length: 14 residues. Trimming removed 6 bases at V and 3 bases at J, with 14 bases between. The CDR3 sequence: CASRKPVTDTEAFF. The CDR3 coding sequence is TGTGCCAGCAGAAAACCGGTCACGGACACTGAAGCTTTCTTT.

This rearrangement joins TRBV9 to TRBJ1-1; D unclear. CDR1 is SGDLS and CDR2 is YYNGEE in the germline V gene. CDR3 length: 14 amino acids. Trimming stripped 4 bases from V and 6 bases from J, with 16 bases between. The chain's CDR3 is CASSPRGVSAEAFF. CDR3 DNA sequence: TGTGCCAGCAGCCCGCGCGGGGTTTCGGCTGAAGCTTTCTTT.

The chain uses TRBV14 and TRBJ1-4; no clear D. V lost 6 bases and J 0 bases, leaving 14 bases between the germline ends. This CDR3 is 16 amino acids long. Germline values: CDR1 SGHDN, CDR2 FVKESK. The CDR3 here is CASSSIGSATNEKLFF. CDR3 in DNA: TGTGCCAGCAGTAGTATCGGTTCTGCAACTAATGAAAAACTGTTTTTT.

In its sample, this clone was seen once. Written as DNA, the CDR3 is TGTGCCAGCAGCTCGTCGGAGACCCAGTACTTC. This encodes CASSSSETQYF. The chain uses TRBV7-9 and TRBJ2-5, with D hard to call. Germline V gene sequence: CDR1 SEHNR, CDR2 FQNEAQ (reference sequence). Trimming cost V 4 bases and J 5 bases, with 5 bases left between them. The CDR3 has 11 residues.

The chain uses TRBV10-2 and TRBJ2-1, with D perhaps TRBD1 (6 bases). This CDR3 region has 15 residues. Germline CDR1 reads WSHSY; CDR2 reads SAAADI. The germline V and J ends were trimmed by 7 bases and 11 bases, with 24 bases remaining between them. The CDR3 is CASTQHGTLGPKQFF. Here the CDR3 DNA reads TGCGCCAGCACCCAACACGGGACATTGGGTCCTAAGCAGTTCTTC.

The rearrangement joins TRBV2 to TRBJ2-7; TRBD2 is a possible D gene (5 bases). V lost 7 bases and J lost 7, with 8 bases in between. The CDR3 loop spans 10 amino acids. Germline V gene data show CDR1 as SNHLY and CDR2 as FYNNEI. CDR3 nucleotides: TGTGCCAGCATAAGAGGGGAGCAGTACTTC. This encodes CASIRGEQYF. Looking up the rest from reference TRBV2 and TRBJ2-7 gives the full variable domain: EPEVTQTPSHQVTQMGQEVILRCVPISNHLYFYWYRQILGQKVEFLVSFYNNEISEKSEIFDDQFSVERPDGSNFTLKIRSTKLEDSAMYFCASIRGEQYFGPGTRLTVT.

This rearrangement joins TRBV6-1 to TRBJ2-7; 9 bases match TRBD1. Germline V gives CDR1 MNHNS, CDR2 SASEGT. Trimming at V came to 8 bases and at J to 0 bases, leaving 8 bases not matched to a gene. The CDR3 is 15 amino acids. The CDR3 here is CASATGGRSSYEQYF. The CDR3 region has the DNA TGTGCCAGCGCCACAGGGGGCCGCAGCTCCTACGAGCAGTACTTC.

V and J are TRBV5-1 and TRBJ1-4; 7 bases match TRBD1. V shed 1 base, J shed 3 bases, and the junction held 6 bases outside the gene matches. CDR1 is SGHRS and CDR2 is YFSETQ in the germline V gene. CDR3 length: 16 residues. In nucleotides, the CDR3 is TGCGCCAGCAGCTTGCAGGGGGTACTCGCTAATGAAAAACTGTTTTTT. It is translated as CASSLQGVLANEKLFF.